Below are 9 T cell receptor beta chains sequenced from a single sample in a study of shared clonotypes between healthy human individuals. Using immunoSEQ multiplex PCR, the repertoire was profiled, and TCRdb retains in-frame clones only, with some absent. The table shows hundreds of thousands of clones, with under 80% occurring only once. The sample was memory CD4+ T cells sorted from blood. The subset here: CD45RA-negative fraction. These receptors were collected from a young woman in good health.

V usage is TRBV6-1 and J usage is TRBJ2-7, with D perhaps TRBD1 (6 bases). V gave up 6 bases and J gave up 1 base, with 10 bases separating them. Germline V gene sequence: CDR1 MNHNS, CDR2 SASEGT. This CDR3 is 13 amino acids long. The CDR3 DNA is TGTGCCAGCAGAAAGACAGGATCCTACGAGCAGTACTTC. It codes for CASRKTGSYEQYF.

The chain employs TRBV5-6 and TRBJ2-7, with 9 bases fitting TRBD1. Germline V lookup: CDR1 SGHDT, CDR2 YYEEEE. The junction had 9 bases not matched to a gene; V was cut back by 4 bases and J by 4 bases. The CDR3 is made up of 15 amino acids. The CDR3 sequence is CASSLTGTGWYEQYF. The CDR3 region has the DNA TGTGCCAGCAGCCTGACCGGGACAGGGTGGTACGAGCAGTACTTC.

The chain carries TRBV10-2 and TRBJ2-2; D is unclear. The CDR3 is 13 residues long. In germline, CDR1 is WSHSY, CDR2 SAAADI. The V end was cut by 7 bases, the J end by 5 bases, with 11 bases between. Here the CDR3 DNA reads TGCGCCAGCACCTATACCGGGACCGGGGAGCTGTTTTTT. Its translation is CASTYTGTGELFF.

The genes are TRBV10-3 and TRBJ2-7, with TRBD1 matching 7 bases. V gave up 5 bases and J gave up 0 bases; unmatched junction bases: 13. From germline, CDR1 is ENHRY and CDR2 SYGVKD. This CDR3 spans 17 amino acids. CDR3 loop: CAISRTPQGTLSYEQYF. The CDR3 nucleotides are TGTGCCATCAGTCGAACACCACAGGGGACCCTCTCCTACGAGCAGTACTTC.

Comment on this clone: The same CDR3 can be traced to other DNA sequences in this sample. V gene TRBV30 combines with J gene TRBJ1-2; 8 bases fit TRBD1. This CDR3 comprises 11 residues. Unmatched junction bases numbered 2, after V lost 3 bases and J lost 8 bases. Germline lookup yields CDR1 GTSNPN and CDR2 SVGIG (reference sequence). CDR3 nucleotides: TGTGCCTGGAGCACAGGGGGGGGCTACACCTTC. Its protein product is CAWSTGGGYTF.

This clone was observed a handful of times. The chain has TRBV5-1 and TRBJ2-7, with 9 bases fitting TRBD1. This CDR3 contains 15 residues. The V and J ends lost 0 bases and 7 bases, in that order; junction bases with no gene match: 8. Germline V gene data show CDR1 as SGHRS and CDR2 as YFSETQ. In nucleotides, the CDR3 is TGCGCCAGCAGCTTGGGGGACAGGGATTTGAGGGAGCAGTACTTC. It is translated as CASSLGDRDLREQYF.

This clone has a count of ten or more. The rearrangement links TRBV28 to TRBJ1-4; the D gene is possibly TRBD1 (5 bases). V lost 7 bases and J 7 bases, leaving 16 bases between the germline ends. The CDR3 extends over 14 amino acids. Germline V lookup: CDR1 MDHEN, CDR2 SYDVKM. CDR3 in amino acids: CASTTDRGGEKLFF. CDR3 in DNA: TGTGCCAGCACAACGGATCGCGGGGGTGAAAAACTGTTTTTT. The full variable domain, in which reference TRBV28 and TRBJ1-4 provide the parts outside the CDR3, is DVKVTQSSRYLVKRTGEKVFLECVQDMDHENMFWYRQDPGLGLRLIYFSYDVKMKEKGDIPEGYSVSREKKERFSLILESASTNQTSMYLCASTTDRGGEKLFFGSGTQLSVL.

The V gene is TRBV7-9, the J gene TRBJ1-5, with D maybe TRBD1 (5 bases). Germline V gene sequence: CDR1 SEHNR, CDR2 FQNEAQ (reference sequence). This CDR3 is 12 amino acids long. V dropped 5 bases and J dropped 6 bases, with 8 bases sitting between them. The CDR3 sequence is CASSRGGQPQHF. The CDR3 region has the DNA TGTGCCAGCAGCCGGGGGGGTCAGCCCCAGCATTTT.

In its sample, this clone was seen many times. One junction end disagrees with the germline gene, perhaps due to a read error. The V gene is TRBV7-9, the J gene TRBJ1-1; D uncertain. CDR3 length equals 14 residues. Per germline, CDR1 SEHNR and CDR2 FQNEAQ (reference sequence). CDR3 region: CASTLEQTNTEAFF. In DNA, the CDR3 is TGTGCCAGCACCTTAGAGCAGACGAACACTGAAGCTTTCTTT.